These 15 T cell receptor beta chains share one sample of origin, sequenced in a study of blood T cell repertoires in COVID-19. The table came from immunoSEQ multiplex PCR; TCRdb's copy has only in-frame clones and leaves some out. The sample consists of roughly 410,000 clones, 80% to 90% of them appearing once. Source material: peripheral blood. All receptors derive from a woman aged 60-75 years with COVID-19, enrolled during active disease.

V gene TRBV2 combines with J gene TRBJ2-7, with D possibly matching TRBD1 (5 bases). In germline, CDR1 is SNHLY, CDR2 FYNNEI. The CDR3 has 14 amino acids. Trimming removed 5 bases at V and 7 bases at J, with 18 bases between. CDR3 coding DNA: TGTGCCAGCAGTTTCGACAGACCTATGGGGGAGCAGTACTTC. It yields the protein CASSFDRPMGEQYF.

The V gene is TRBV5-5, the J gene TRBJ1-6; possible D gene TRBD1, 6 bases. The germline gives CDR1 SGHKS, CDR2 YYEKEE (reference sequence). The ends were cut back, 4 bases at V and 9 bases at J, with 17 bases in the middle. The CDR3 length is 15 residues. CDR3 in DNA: TGTGCCAGCAGCCCCACAACAGGGATTGGTTCACCCCTCCACTTT. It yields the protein CASSPTTGIGSPLHF. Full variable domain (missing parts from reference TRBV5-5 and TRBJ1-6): DAGVTQSPTHLIKTRGQQVTLRCSPISGHKSVSWYQQVLGQGPQFIFQYYEKEERGRGNFPDRFSARQFPNYSSELNVNALLLGDSALYLCASSPTTGIGSPLHFGNGTRLTVT.

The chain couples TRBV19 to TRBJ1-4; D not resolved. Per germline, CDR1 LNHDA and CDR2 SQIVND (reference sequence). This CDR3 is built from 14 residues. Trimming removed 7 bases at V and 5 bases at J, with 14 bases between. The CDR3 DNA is TGTGCCAGTAAATGGGAGGGCCGCAATGAAAAACTGTTTTTT. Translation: CASKWEGRNEKLFF.

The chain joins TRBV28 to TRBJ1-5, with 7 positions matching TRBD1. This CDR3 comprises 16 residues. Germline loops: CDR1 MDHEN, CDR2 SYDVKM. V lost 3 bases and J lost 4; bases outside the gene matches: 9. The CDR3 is CASSFPQTGRNQPQHF. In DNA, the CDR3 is TGTGCCAGCAGTTTCCCCCAGACAGGGAGAAATCAGCCCCAGCATTTT. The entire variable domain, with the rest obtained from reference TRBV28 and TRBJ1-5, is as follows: DVKVTQSSRYLVKRTGEKVFLECVQDMDHENMFWYRQDPGLGLRLIYFSYDVKMKEKGDIPEGYSVSREKKERFSLILESASTNQTSMYLCASSFPQTGRNQPQHFGDGTRLSIL.

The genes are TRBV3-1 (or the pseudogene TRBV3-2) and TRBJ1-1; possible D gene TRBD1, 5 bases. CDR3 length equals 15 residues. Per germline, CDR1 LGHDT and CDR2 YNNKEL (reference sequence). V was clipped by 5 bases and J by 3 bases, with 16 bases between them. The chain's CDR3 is CASSLTGRGDTEAFF. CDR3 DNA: TGTGCCAGCAGCTTAACGGGGCGGGGAGACACTGAAGCTTTCTTT.

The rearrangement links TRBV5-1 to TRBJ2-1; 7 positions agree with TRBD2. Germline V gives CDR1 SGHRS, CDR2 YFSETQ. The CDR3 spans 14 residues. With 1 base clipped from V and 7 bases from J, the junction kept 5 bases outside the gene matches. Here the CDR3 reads CASSLSAGVNEQFF. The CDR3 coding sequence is TGCGCCAGCAGCTTGTCGGCGGGGGTGAATGAGCAGTTCTTC.

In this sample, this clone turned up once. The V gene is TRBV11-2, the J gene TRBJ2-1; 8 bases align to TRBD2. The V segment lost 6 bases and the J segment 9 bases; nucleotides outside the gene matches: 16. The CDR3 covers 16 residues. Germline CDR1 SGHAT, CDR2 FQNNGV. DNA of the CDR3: TGTGCCAGCAGTTACCTGGGCGGGGGGTCATATGGTGAGCAGTTCTTC. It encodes CASSYLGGGSYGEQFF.

The CDR3 coding sequence is TGTGCCAGCAGTCCCCGGGACACTTATGGGGATGAGCAGTTCTTC. Translating gives CASSPRDTYGDEQFF. This chain connects TRBV6-5 to TRBJ2-1, with D possibly TRBD1 on 6 matching bases. The germline V and J ends were trimmed by 5 bases and 8 bases, with 19 bases remaining between them. Germline loops: CDR1 MNHEY, CDR2 SVGAGI. CDR3 length: 15 amino acids.

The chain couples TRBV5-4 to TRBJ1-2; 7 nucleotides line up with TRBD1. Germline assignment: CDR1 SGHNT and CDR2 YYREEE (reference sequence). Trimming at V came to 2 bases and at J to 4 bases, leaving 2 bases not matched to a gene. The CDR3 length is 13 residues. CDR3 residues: CASSFRDSYGYTF. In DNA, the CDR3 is TGTGCCAGCAGCTTCCGGGACAGCTATGGCTACACCTTC.

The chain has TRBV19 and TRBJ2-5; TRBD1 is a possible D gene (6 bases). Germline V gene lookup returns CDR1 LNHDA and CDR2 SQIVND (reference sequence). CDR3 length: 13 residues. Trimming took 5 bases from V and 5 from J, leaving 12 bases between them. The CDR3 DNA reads TGTGCCAGTAGTCTTACAGGGATGGAGACCCAGTACTTC. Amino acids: CASSLTGMETQYF.

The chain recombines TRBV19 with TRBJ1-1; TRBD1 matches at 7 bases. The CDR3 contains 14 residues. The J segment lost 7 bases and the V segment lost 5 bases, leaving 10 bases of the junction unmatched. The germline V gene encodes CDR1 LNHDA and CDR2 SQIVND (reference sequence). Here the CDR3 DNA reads TGTGCCAGTAGTGTAATGACAGGGAACGGTGAAGCTTTCTTT. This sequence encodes CASSVMTGNGEAFF.

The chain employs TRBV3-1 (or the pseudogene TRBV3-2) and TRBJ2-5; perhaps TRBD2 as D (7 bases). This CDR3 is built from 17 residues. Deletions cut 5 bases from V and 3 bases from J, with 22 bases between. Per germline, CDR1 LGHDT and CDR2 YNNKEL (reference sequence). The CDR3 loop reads CASSSRRAGATEETQYF. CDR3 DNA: TGTGCCAGCAGCTCTCGAAGGGCGGGGGCCACCGAAGAGACCCAGTACTTC.

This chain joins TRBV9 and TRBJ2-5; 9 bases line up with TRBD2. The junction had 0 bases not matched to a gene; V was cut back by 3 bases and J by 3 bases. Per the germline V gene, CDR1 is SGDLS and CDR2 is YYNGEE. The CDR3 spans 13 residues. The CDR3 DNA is TGTGCCAGCAGCGGGACTAGCGAAGAGACCCAGTACTTC. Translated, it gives CASSGTSEETQYF.

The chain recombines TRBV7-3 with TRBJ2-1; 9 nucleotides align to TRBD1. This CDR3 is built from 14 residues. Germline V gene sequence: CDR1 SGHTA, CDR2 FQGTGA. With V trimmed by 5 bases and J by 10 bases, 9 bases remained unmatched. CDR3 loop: CASSGIGTGLEQFF. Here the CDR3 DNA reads TGTGCCAGCAGCGGAATTGGGACAGGGCTCGAGCAGTTCTTC.

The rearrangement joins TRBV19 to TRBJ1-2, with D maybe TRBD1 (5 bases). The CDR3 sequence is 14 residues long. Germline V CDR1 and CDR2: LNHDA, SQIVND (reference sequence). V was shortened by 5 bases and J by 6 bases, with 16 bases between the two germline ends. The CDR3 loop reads CASSLRGRRDGYTF. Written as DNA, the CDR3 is TGTGCCAGTAGTCTACGGGGGAGAAGGGATGGCTACACCTTC.